This T cell receptor beta chain emerged from a study of T cell repertoires in cytomegalovirus infection. One entry per CDR3 protein results from TCRdb running MiXCR on the reads. The sample consists of roughly 310,000 distinct CDR3 sequences, 17% of them appearing once. This clonotype showed up many times. The source is a human donor in good health (CMV status not recorded). Some clones in this sample may be carry-over from other donors' samples. The specimen sequenced was PBMCs.

The CDR3 loop is CATILYRTFRSYNEQFF. Here the CDR3 DNA reads TGTGCCACCATCCTCTACCGGACTTTCCGCTCCTACAATGAGCAGTTCTTC. The gene calls are TRBV28 and TRBJ2-1; D is perhaps TRBD2 (5 bases). The germline V and J ends were trimmed by 10 bases and 0 bases, with 22 bases remaining between them. Germline values: CDR1 MDHEN, CDR2 SYDVKM. The CDR3 length is 17 residues.